This T cell receptor (beta chain) was documented in a study of blood T cell repertoires in COVID-19. Background on the study: The samples span acute and convalescent COVID-19 from the United States, Italy and Spain. Nucleic acid was either cDNA or gDNA, and it came from T cells, B-cell-depleted T cells, or PBMCs.

Per the original data handling: Counts of nucleated cells, estimated from reference gene primer amplification, were obtained. Assay used: immunoSEQ multiplex PCR; TCRdb lists only in-frame clones, some missing. V and J calls plus clone size are reproduced from that table; the DNA served to infer D and trimming. The sample records tens of thousands of clones, roughly 85% being singletons. V lost 6 bases and J lost 4, with 15 bases in between. This CDR3 is 15 amino acids long. Germline CDR1 KGHDR, CDR2 SFDVKD. The chain has TRBV24-1 and TRBJ2-1; maybe TRBD2 (5 bases). The sample was peripheral blood. This TCR derives from a human donor in a cohort sampled during active COVID-19. The CDR3 nucleotides are TGTGCCACCAGTTCAGGTAGGGAGTGGTACAATGAGCAGTTCTTC. Its protein product is CATSSGREWYNEQFF.